A single sample gave rise to the 18 T cell receptor beta chains below, sequenced in a study of cytotoxic CD8 clonotypes in ibrutinib-treated CLL. Sequencing used immunoSEQ multiplex PCR; TCRdb keeps in-frame clones, though not all of them. Of around 33,000 clones listed, approximately 48% are singletons. The sequenced sample was PBMCs, obtained before ibrutinib treatment. Receptors were obtained from a human donor with chronic lymphocytic leukemia.

The chain carries TRBV6-4 and TRBJ1-6; possible D gene TRBD1, 6 bases. V was pared by 2 bases and J by 9 bases, with 14 bases between. In germline, CDR1 is MRHNA, CDR2 SNTAGT. The CDR3 is 15 amino acids. Here the CDR3 DNA reads TGTGCCAGCAGTGACGAGGGGGGAGTCGGTTCACCCCTCCACTTT. This encodes CASSDEGGVGSPLHF.

The chain joins TRBV6-5 to TRBJ1-2; D is possibly TRBD1 (5 bases). This CDR3 region has 13 residues. Trimming cost V 2 bases and J 5 bases, with 9 bases left between them. CDR1 is MNHEY and CDR2 is SVGAGI in the germline V gene. CDR3 in amino acids: CASSYQGLYGYTF. DNA for the CDR3: TGTGCCAGCAGTTACCAGGGCCTTTATGGCTACACCTTC.

The chain uses TRBV29-1 and TRBJ2-2, with 9 bases lining up with TRBD1. The CDR3 has 13 amino acids. CDR1 SQVTM and CDR2 ANQGSEA come from the germline V gene. After removal of 7 bases from V and 6 bases from J, the junction contained 6 bases not matched to a gene. In nucleotides, the CDR3 is TGCAGCGGCGTACAGGGGGCGGCCGGGGAGCTGTTTTTT. Protein product: CSGVQGAAGELFF.

The rearrangement uses TRBV19 and TRBJ2-5, with a possible D match to TRBD1 (6 bases). Germline V gives CDR1 LNHDA, CDR2 SQIVND (reference sequence). V was shortened by 4 bases and J by 1 base, with 10 bases between the two germline ends. This CDR3 region has 14 residues. This chain's CDR3 is CASSTLDSQETQYF. The CDR3 DNA follows: TGTGCCAGTAGTACCTTGGACAGCCAAGAGACCCAGTACTTC.

The chain recombines TRBV2 with TRBJ2-5, with a weak D call TRBD2 (6 bases). This CDR3 is built from 19 residues. In germline, CDR1 is SNHLY, CDR2 FYNNEI. Trimming shortened V by 3 bases and J by 3 bases, and 26 bases separated the two germline ends. The CDR3 loop is CASSEGGGSGWGREETQYF. In nucleotides, the CDR3 is TGTGCCAGCAGTGAGGGAGGAGGGAGCGGGTGGGGGAGAGAAGAGACCCAGTACTTC. Using reference TRBV2 and TRBJ2-5 for the parts outside the CDR3, the full variable domain is EPEVTQTPSHQVTQMGQEVILRCVPISNHLYFYWYRQILGQKVEFLVSFYNNEISEKSEIFDDQFSVERPDGSNFTLKIRSTKLEDSAMYFCASSEGGGSGWGREETQYFGPGTRLLVL.

This clone was found a few times. The rearrangement joins TRBV6-6 to TRBJ1-5, with D maybe TRBD1 (6 bases). With 0 bases removed from V and 3 bases from J, the gap between germline ends came to 9 bases. The CDR3 has 15 amino acids. CDR1 and CDR2 (germline): MNHNY, SVGAGI (reference sequence). The CDR3, as DNA: TGTGCCAGCAGTTACTCAACAGGGCTCAATCAGCCCCAGCATTTT. It specifies CASSYSTGLNQPQHF.

The J gene is TRBJ1-6, the V gene TRBV30; 11 nucleotides align to TRBD1. The length of the CDR3 is 17 residues. The germline V gene has CDR1 GTSNPN and CDR2 SVGIG (reference sequence). V lost 3 bases to trimming and J lost 5 bases; unmatched junction nucleotides: 9. This chain's CDR3 is CAWRLGDRGTHNSPLHF. As DNA, the CDR3 is TGTGCCTGGAGGTTGGGGGACAGGGGGACTCATAATTCACCCCTCCACTTT.

This clone came up a few times. The chain uses TRBV28 and TRBJ1-2; D is unclear. Trimming removed 5 bases at V and 2 bases at J, with 24 bases between. The CDR3 loop spans 18 amino acids. CDR1 and CDR2 from the germline V gene are MDHEN and SYDVKM. CDR3 nucleotides: TGTGCCAGCAGTCCCCCCCCCGGCTACTCGTTTCTCAACTATGGCTACACCTTC. This sequence encodes CASSPPPGYSFLNYGYTF.

The chain has TRBV4-1 and TRBJ2-7, with a weak D call TRBD2 (6 bases). The CDR3 is made up of 15 amino acids. Germline lookup yields CDR1 MGHRA and CDR2 YSYEKL. Trimming shortened V by 1 base and J by 7 bases, and 17 bases separated the two germline ends. In DNA, the CDR3 is TGCGCCAGCAGCCAAGGGAGGGGCTCGGGAAGGGAGCAGTACTTC. It is translated as CASSQGRGSGREQYF.

DNA for the CDR3: TGTGCCAGCAGCGGATATCGGCGGGACAACTATGGCTACACCTTC. Translating gives CASSGYRRDNYGYTF. The V gene is TRBV9, the J gene TRBJ1-2, with D perhaps matching TRBD1 (5 bases). The CDR3 covers 15 residues. Trimming took off 3 bases at V and 2 bases at J, with 14 bases between the two ends. Per germline, CDR1 SGDLS and CDR2 YYNGEE. The variable domain in full, with the rest retrieved from reference TRBV9 and TRBJ1-2, is DSGVTQTPKHLITATGQRVTLRCSPRSGDLSVYWYQQSLDQGLQFLIQYYNGEERAKGNILERFSAQQFPDLHSELNLSSLELGDSALYFCASSGYRRDNYGYTFGSGTRLTVV.

The chain employs TRBV7-9 and TRBJ2-7; D gene ambiguous. Per the germline V gene, CDR1 is SEHNR and CDR2 is FQNEAQ (reference sequence). The germline V and J ends were trimmed by 5 bases and 1 base, with 12 bases remaining between them. This CDR3 comprises 14 residues. This chain's CDR3 is CASSPRAASYEQYF. CDR3 DNA sequence: TGTGCCAGCAGCCCAAGGGCTGCTTCCTACGAGCAGTACTTC.

This clone has only a few counts. The CDR3 bases are TGTGCCAGCAGCTTAGAATCTGGGGTCAATGAGCAGTTCTTC. Its protein product is CASSLESGVNEQFF. V and J are TRBV11-2 and TRBJ2-1, with unresolved D. This CDR3 has 14 residues. With 0 bases removed from V and 6 bases from J, the gap between germline ends came to 9 bases. Germline-derived CDR1 and CDR2 are SGHAT and FQNNGV.

This clone was detected only a few times. Here the CDR3 reads CASSLVGVYNSPLHF. The CDR3, as DNA: TGTGCCAGCAGCTTAGTAGGGGTCTATAATTCACCCCTCCACTTT. The chain carries TRBV7-9 and TRBJ1-6; D perhaps matches TRBD1 (5 bases). The V gene lost 1 base and the J gene lost 3 bases, with 7 bases spanning the gap. This CDR3 contains 15 residues. Germline V gene data show CDR1 as SEHNR and CDR2 as FQNEAQ (reference sequence).

This clone was seen a few times. The gene calls are TRBV4-1 and TRBJ2-1, with 9 bases lining up with TRBD1. V gave up 2 bases and J gave up 1 base; unmatched junction bases: 6. The CDR3 totals 17 residues. Germline V gene data show CDR1 as MGHRA and CDR2 as YSYEKL. The CDR3 DNA sequence: TGCGCCAGCAGCCAATACCCCGGGACAGGGTCCTACAATGAGCAGTTCTTC. This codes for CASSQYPGTGSYNEQFF.

The sample holds a few counts of this clone. The chain links TRBV5-6 to TRBJ1-6; D is perhaps TRBD1 (6 bases). V shed 4 bases and J shed 9 bases, with 17 bases lying between them. Germline CDR1 and CDR2: SGHDT and YYEEEE. CDR3 size: 15 residues. This CDR3 reads CASSPTQGIGSPLHF. In nucleotides, the CDR3 is TGTGCCAGCAGCCCCACACAGGGAATCGGTTCACCCCTCCACTTT. Full variable domain (outside the CDR3, taken from reference TRBV5-6 and TRBJ1-6): DAGVTQSPTHLIKTRGQQVTLRCSPKSGHDTVSWYQQALGQGPQFIFQYYEEEERQRGNFPDRFSGHQFPNYSSELNVNALLLGDSALYLCASSPTQGIGSPLHFGNGTRLTVT.

The rearrangement joins TRBV29-1 to TRBJ2-1, with D perhaps TRBD1 (6 bases). Germline V gene data show CDR1 as SQVTM and CDR2 as ANQGSEA. The CDR3 totals 14 residues. V was clipped by 7 bases and J by 3 bases, with 16 bases between them. The CDR3 spells CSAGGQAYYNEQFF. The CDR3 DNA follows: TGCAGCGCTGGGGGCCAGGCTTACTACAATGAGCAGTTCTTC.

V gene TRBV7-3 combines with J gene TRBJ2-7; the D call may be TRBD1 or TRBD2 (5 bases each). Trimming removed 2 bases from V and 2 bases from J, with 13 bases in between. Germline-derived CDR1 and CDR2 are SGHTA and FQGTGA. The CDR3 runs to 15 residues. DNA for the CDR3: TGTGCCAGCAGCTTACTTGGGGGACCCGCCTACGAGCAGTACTTC. Translated: CASSLLGGPAYEQYF.

The chain links TRBV6-1 to TRBJ1-2, with D hard to call. V lost 2 bases, J lost 4 bases, and 17 bases lay in between. Germline V lookup: CDR1 MNHNS, CDR2 SASEGT. This CDR3 has 16 residues. This chain's CDR3 is CASSEHGSFSSYGYTF. The CDR3 DNA follows: TGTGCCAGCAGTGAACACGGCAGTTTCTCGTCCTATGGCTACACCTTC.